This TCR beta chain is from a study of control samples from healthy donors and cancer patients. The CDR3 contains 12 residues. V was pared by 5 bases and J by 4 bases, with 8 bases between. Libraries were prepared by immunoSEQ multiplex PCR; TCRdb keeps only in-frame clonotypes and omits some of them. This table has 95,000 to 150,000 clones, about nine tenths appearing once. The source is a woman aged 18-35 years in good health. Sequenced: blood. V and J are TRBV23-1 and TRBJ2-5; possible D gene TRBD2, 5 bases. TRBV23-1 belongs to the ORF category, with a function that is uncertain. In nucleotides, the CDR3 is TGCGCCAGCAGTACTAGAGGAGAGACCCAGTACTTC. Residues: CASSTRGETQYF.